This T cell receptor beta chain was identified during a study of siplizumab effects on memory and regulatory T cells. Study outcomes and limitations: A minor fraction of alloreactive clones, and no more, mapped to unstimulated subsets.

As regards this clone: No antigen is known for it.

The repertoire was sequenced with immunoSEQ multiplex PCR; TCRdb's copy has only in-frame clones and lacks some. The sample contains 45,000 to 50,000 clones, about 90% of which appear only once. Sequenced unstimulated subsets in three donor pairs: CD4+ naive, CD4+ memory, CD8+ naive, CD8+ effector memory, CD8+ TEMRA. The source material was naive CD8+ T cells sorted from blood. This clonotype was sampled from a human donor in good health.

The DNA of the CDR3 is TGTGCCACCAGCAGAGATGGGGGCTTGGGGAGTAGCGAGCAGTTCTTC. Protein: CATSRDGGLGSSEQFF. The chain is built from TRBV15 and TRBJ2-1; tentative D call: TRBD1 (6 bases). V was pared by 0 bases and J by 10 bases, with 19 bases between. Germline V gene lookup returns CDR1 LNHNV and CDR2 YYDKDF (reference sequence). This CDR3 has 16 residues.